This T cell receptor beta chain was observed in a study of T-cell reconstitution after alpha-beta-depleted transplantation in children. General study findings and limits: T-cell counts and diversity at one year following transplant were attributed mainly to newly produced T cells.

During its preparation, the TCRbeta library received unique molecular identifiers. Each CDR3 protein gets one entry after TCRdb re-called the PCR reads with MiXCR. Of around 600,000 distinct CDR3 sequences in the sample, about 21% were seen once. Details on this clonotype: Its specificity is unknown.

V lost 1 base to trimming and J lost 2 bases; unmatched junction nucleotides: 5. Germline V CDR1 and CDR2: DFQATT, SNEGSKA (reference sequence). The CDR3 extends over 16 amino acids. The sample was PBMCs, mostly from graft donor cells, taken 360 days after TCRalphabeta/CD19-depleted stem cell transplant. The TCR comes from a boy younger than two who had a stem cell transplant for acute myeloid leukemia, so the T cells may come from the graft donor. The rearrangement links TRBV20-1 to TRBJ1-2; 12 bases align to TRBD1. The CDR3 is CSARGGQGAFNYGYTF. CDR3 nucleotides: TGCAGTGCTAGAGGGGGACAGGGGGCTTTCAACTATGGCTACACCTTC.